A selection of T cell receptor beta chains follows, all from one sample in a study of cytomegalovirus exposure and HLA in healthy donors. Data came from immunoSEQ multiplex PCR; TCRdb stores just in-frame clones and leaves some out. The profile shows under 170,000 clones, 79% of them singletons. The sequenced sample consisted of PBMCs. Receptors were obtained from a man between 45 and 60 years old in good health and CMV-seropositive. Each CDR3 is given with its conserved first and last residue. D genes are given only for firm matches. Expanded clones are given a class, and other clones once, few, many or no size at all.

clone_size: .
d_call: .
j_call: TRBJ1-5
v_call: TRBV27
cdr3_aa: CASSLFGGGSNQPQHF
cdr3_nt: TGTGCCAGCAGTTTATTTGGTGGGGGCAGCAATCAGCCCCAGCATTTT

clone_size: .
d_call: TRBD1
j_call: TRBJ2-5
v_call: TRBV6-5
cdr3_aa: CASSRDRETQYF
cdr3_nt: TGTGCCAGCAGCAGGGACAGGGAGACCCAGTACTTC

clone_size: .
d_call: .
j_call: TRBJ2-2
v_call: TRBV5-1
cdr3_aa: CASSLLLNTGELFF
cdr3_nt: TGCGCCAGCAGCCTTCTTCTGAACACCGGGGAGCTGTTTTTT

clone_size: .
d_call: .
j_call: TRBJ1-2
v_call: TRBV11-2
cdr3_aa: CASSFGGTYGYTF
cdr3_nt: TGTGCCAGCAGCTTTGGGGGGACCTATGGCTACACCTTC

clone_size: .
d_call: .
j_call: TRBJ2-5
v_call: TRBV2
cdr3_aa: CASTPWQGGETQYF
cdr3_nt: TGTGCCAGCACCCCCTGGCAGGGAGGAGAGACCCAGTACTTC

clone_size: .
d_call: TRBD1
j_call: TRBJ1-6
v_call: TRBV5-1
cdr3_aa: CASRAGQGQGYSPLHF
cdr3_nt: TGCGCCAGCAGGGCCGGACAGGGGCAGGGTTATTCACCCCTCCACTTT

clone_size: .
d_call: TRBD1
j_call: TRBJ1-2
v_call: TRBV6-4
cdr3_aa: CASRRTGGAWNYGYTF
cdr3_nt: TGTGCCAGCAGACGGACAGGGGGCGCTTGGAACTATGGCTACACCTTC

clone_size: .
d_call: .
j_call: TRBJ2-5
v_call: TRBV28
cdr3_aa: CASSLFGGQETQYF
cdr3_nt: TGTGCCAGCAGTTTATTTGGGGGGCAAGAGACCCAGTACTTC

clone_size: .
d_call: TRBD1
j_call: TRBJ1-2
v_call: TRBV19
cdr3_aa: CASSIGQGADGYTF
cdr3_nt: TGTGCCAGTAGTATCGGACAGGGGGCGGATGGCTACACCTTC

clone_size: few
d_call: TRBD1
j_call: TRBJ2-7
v_call: TRBV7-8
cdr3_aa: CASSQWGRGPYEQYF
cdr3_nt: TGTGCCAGCAGCCAATGGGGCAGGGGGCCCTACGAGCAGTACTTC

clone_size: .
d_call: .
j_call: TRBJ1-1
v_call: TRBV28
cdr3_aa: CAHTSRNTEAFF
cdr3_nt: TGTGCCCATACTAGTCGGAACACTGAAGCTTTCTTT